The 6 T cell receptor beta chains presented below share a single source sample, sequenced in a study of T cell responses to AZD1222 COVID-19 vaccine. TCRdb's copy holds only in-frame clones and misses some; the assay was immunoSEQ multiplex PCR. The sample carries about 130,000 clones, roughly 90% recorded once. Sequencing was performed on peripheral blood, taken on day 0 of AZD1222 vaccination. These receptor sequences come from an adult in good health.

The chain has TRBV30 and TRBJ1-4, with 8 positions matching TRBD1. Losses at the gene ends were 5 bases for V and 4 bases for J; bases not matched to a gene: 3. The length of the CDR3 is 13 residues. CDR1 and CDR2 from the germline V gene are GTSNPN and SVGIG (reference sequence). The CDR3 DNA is TGTGCCTGGGCTGGACAGGGTAATGAAAAACTGTTTTTT. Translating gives CAWAGQGNEKLFF.

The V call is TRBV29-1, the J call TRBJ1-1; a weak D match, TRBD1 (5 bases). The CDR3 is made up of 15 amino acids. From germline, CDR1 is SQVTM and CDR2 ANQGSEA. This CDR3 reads CRRGEVEIRNTEAFF. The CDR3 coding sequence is TGCAGAAGGGGAGAGGTTGAGATTAGGAACACTGAAGCTTTCTTT.

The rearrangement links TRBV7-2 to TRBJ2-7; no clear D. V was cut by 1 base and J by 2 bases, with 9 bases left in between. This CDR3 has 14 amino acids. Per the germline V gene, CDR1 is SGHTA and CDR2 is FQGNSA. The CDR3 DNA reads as TGTGCCAGCAGCTTAGATCAGAGTACCTACGAGCAGTACTTC. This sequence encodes CASSLDQSTYEQYF.

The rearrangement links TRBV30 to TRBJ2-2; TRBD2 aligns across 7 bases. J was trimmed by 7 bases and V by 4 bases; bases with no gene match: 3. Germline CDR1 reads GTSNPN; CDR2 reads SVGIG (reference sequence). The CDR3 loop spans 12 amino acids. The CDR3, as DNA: TGTGCCTGGATCCGCGGGGGCGGGGAGCTGTTTTTT. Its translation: CAWIRGGGELFF.

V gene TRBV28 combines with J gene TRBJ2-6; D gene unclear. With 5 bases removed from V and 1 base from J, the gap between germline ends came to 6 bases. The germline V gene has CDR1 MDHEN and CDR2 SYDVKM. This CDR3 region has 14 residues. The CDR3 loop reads CASSVTSGANVLTF. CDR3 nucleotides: TGTGCCAGCAGTGTGACATCTGGGGCCAACGTCCTGACTTTC.

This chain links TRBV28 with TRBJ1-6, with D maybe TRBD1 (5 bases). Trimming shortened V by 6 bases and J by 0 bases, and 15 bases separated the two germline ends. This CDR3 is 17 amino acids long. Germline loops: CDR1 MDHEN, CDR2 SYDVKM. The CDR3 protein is CASSVTGVSSYNSPLHF. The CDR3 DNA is TGTGCCAGCAGCGTAACGGGGGTGAGCTCCTATAATTCACCCCTCCACTTT. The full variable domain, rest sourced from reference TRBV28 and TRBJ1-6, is DVKVTQSSRYLVKRTGEKVFLECVQDMDHENMFWYRQDPGLGLRLIYFSYDVKMKEKGDIPEGYSVSREKKERFSLILESASTNQTSMYLCASSVTGVSSYNSPLHFGNGTRLTVT.